This T cell receptor beta chain was captured in a study of blood T cell repertoires in COVID-19. About the study: Specimens from acute and convalescent COVID-19 originated in the United States, Italy and Spain. The analysed material was cDNA or gDNA that came from T cells, B-cell-depleted T cells, or PBMCs.

Authors' analysis steps: Nucleated cell counts were estimated from reference gene primer amplification. Measured with immunoSEQ multiplex PCR; TCRdb has only the in-frame clones, and not every one. V, J and clone size are those of that table, while D and trimming were read from the DNA. The table includes some 46,000 clones, 80% to 90% detected once. This CDR3 has 16 amino acids. The junction had 8 bases not matched to a gene; V was cut back by 4 bases and J by 1 base. Germline V gives CDR1 MNHNS, CDR2 SASEGT. The genes are TRBV6-1 and TRBJ2-3, with 7 nucleotides matching TRBD1. The sequence was obtained from a man in his fifties or sixties with acute or convalescent COVID-19. Sequencing was carried out using peripheral blood. The CDR3 region has the DNA TGTGCCAGCAGTGTAGAGAGGGGGCTGGGCACAGATACGCAGTATTTT. Its translation is CASSVERGLGTDTQYF.